Listed below are T cell receptor beta chains from one sample, sequenced in a study of CD8+ T cells in alopecia areata. Measured with immunoSEQ multiplex PCR; TCRdb has only the in-frame clones, and not every one. The data show about 200,000 clones, more than 30% seen once. The sequencing used CD4+ T cells sorted from blood, collected at approximately week 30, from a patient treated with tofacitinib. The source of these receptors is a human donor with alopecia areata. Each CDR3 is given with its conserved first and last residue. A D gene is named only where the DNA matches it firmly. A row's size may be missing; if present it is once, few, many or a size class.

j_call: TRBJ1-1
v_call: TRBV7-9
d_call: .
clone_size: .
cdr3_nt: TGTGCCAGCAGCTTAGACGAGCGCAGGAACACTGAAGCTTTCTTT
cdr3_aa: CASSLDERRNTEAFF

j_call: TRBJ2-1
v_call: TRBV19
d_call: TRBD1
clone_size: .
cdr3_nt: TGTGCCAGCCGACGGGACAGGGGGAATGAGCAGTTCTTC
cdr3_aa: CASRRDRGNEQFF

j_call: TRBJ2-5
v_call: TRBV9
d_call: .
clone_size: .
cdr3_nt: TGTGCCAGCAGCCCCGAACTAGGTTTGAAGACCCAGTACTTC
cdr3_aa: CASSPELGLKTQYF

j_call: TRBJ2-3
v_call: TRBV7-9
d_call: .
clone_size: .
cdr3_nt: TGTGCCAGCAGCTTAGAAGAGAGGGATAAGCAGTATTTT
cdr3_aa: CASSLEERDKQYF

j_call: TRBJ2-1
v_call: TRBV11-2
d_call: .
clone_size: few
cdr3_nt: TGTGCCAGCAGCTCGATAAAGGGCAGGGGCGATGAGCAGTTCTTC
cdr3_aa: CASSSIKGRGDEQFF

j_call: TRBJ2-7
v_call: TRBV2
d_call: TRBD1
clone_size: few
cdr3_nt: TGTGCCAGCCGAGACAGGGACAGGTGGTACTTC
cdr3_aa: CASRDRDRWYF

j_call: TRBJ1-1
v_call: TRBV29-1
d_call: .
clone_size: .
cdr3_nt: TGCAGCGTACAGGGTTTAATCACTGAAGCTTTCTTT
cdr3_aa: CSVQGLITEAFF

j_call: TRBJ2-3
v_call: TRBV11-2
d_call: TRBD2
clone_size: .
cdr3_nt: TGTGCCAGCAGCTTACCCTTGGCGGGAGCTACGCAGTATTTT
cdr3_aa: CASSLPLAGATQYF

j_call: TRBJ2-7
v_call: TRBV4-1
d_call: .
clone_size: .
cdr3_nt: TGCGCCAGCAGCCAACAAAAAGGACGACACGAGCAGTACTTC
cdr3_aa: CASSQQKGRHEQYF

j_call: TRBJ2-7
v_call: TRBV5-1
d_call: TRBD2
clone_size: .
cdr3_nt: TGCGCCAGCAGCTGGGGGACTAGCGGGAGTTACGAGCAGTACTTC
cdr3_aa: CASSWGTSGSYEQYF

j_call: TRBJ2-1
v_call: TRBV27
d_call: TRBD1
clone_size: .
cdr3_nt: TGTGCCAGCAGAAAGGGACAGGGGGCTAATGAGCAGTTCTTC
cdr3_aa: CASRKGQGANEQFF

j_call: TRBJ2-7
v_call: TRBV6-5
d_call: .
clone_size: .
cdr3_nt: TGTGCCAGCAGTTACGGGGGAGTCTACGAGCAGTACTTC
cdr3_aa: CASSYGGVYEQYF

j_call: TRBJ1-5
v_call: TRBV29-1
d_call: .
clone_size: .
cdr3_nt: TGCAGCGTTGTATTGGGCTTAAATCAGCCCCAGCATTTT
cdr3_aa: CSVVLGLNQPQHF

j_call: TRBJ2-3
v_call: TRBV4-1
d_call: .
clone_size: .
cdr3_nt: TGCGCCAGCAGCCAAGACAGAACGTTGAGGGGGGATACGCAGTATTTT
cdr3_aa: CASSQDRTLRGDTQYF

j_call: TRBJ2-2
v_call: TRBV7-3
d_call: .
clone_size: .
cdr3_nt: TGTGCCAGCAGCTTAGCGCCGGACGGCGCCGGGGAGCTGTTTTTT
cdr3_aa: CASSLAPDGAGELFF

j_call: TRBJ2-1
v_call: TRBV7-2
d_call: .
clone_size: .
cdr3_nt: TGTGCCAGCAGCTTAAGGTCTGCGGGGTCCGGTGAGCAGTTCTTC
cdr3_aa: CASSLRSAGSGEQFF

j_call: TRBJ1-5
v_call: TRBV7-8
d_call: TRBD1
clone_size: .
cdr3_nt: TGTGCCAGCAGCGTCGACAGGGGACGGCCCCAGCATTTT
cdr3_aa: CASSVDRGRPQHF

j_call: TRBJ1-1
v_call: TRBV27
d_call: .
clone_size: .
cdr3_nt: TGTGCCAGCAGTTTATCCCAGATACCAAACACTGAAGCTTTCTTT
cdr3_aa: CASSLSQIPNTEAFF

j_call: TRBJ1-2
v_call: TRBV5-1
d_call: .
clone_size: .
cdr3_nt: TGCGCCAGCAGCTTGGGGTCAGGCTACACCTTC
cdr3_aa: CASSLGSGYTF

j_call: TRBJ1-2
v_call: TRBV30
d_call: .
clone_size: few
cdr3_nt: TGTGCCTGGAGTCCGACACCCTTACGGGGACTGCGTGGCTACACCTTC
cdr3_aa: CAWSPTPLRGLRGYTF

j_call: TRBJ1-2
v_call: TRBV6-4
d_call: TRBD1
clone_size: few
cdr3_nt: TGTGCCAGCAGCCGGGACAGGGATAGTGGCTACACCTTC
cdr3_aa: CASSRDRDSGYTF

j_call: TRBJ2-3
v_call: TRBV30
d_call: .
clone_size: .
cdr3_nt: TGTGCCTGGAGTCCCCGTTTTGGGGTTAGCACAGATACGCAGTATTTT
cdr3_aa: CAWSPRFGVSTDTQYF

j_call: TRBJ1-5
v_call: TRBV6-6
d_call: TRBD1
clone_size: .
cdr3_nt: TGTGCCAGCATTGACAGGGTCGGTAATCAGCCCCAGCATTTT
cdr3_aa: CASIDRVGNQPQHF

j_call: TRBJ1-2
v_call: TRBV5-1
d_call: TRBD1
clone_size: once
cdr3_nt: TGCGCCAGCAGCTCTGATAGGGACAGTGGCGGCTACACCTTC
cdr3_aa: CASSSDRDSGGYTF

j_call: TRBJ2-5
v_call: TRBV29-1
d_call: .
clone_size: few
cdr3_nt: TGCAGCGGGGGGCGGCCCCCTCAAGAGACCCAGTACTTC
cdr3_aa: CSGGRPPQETQYF

j_call: TRBJ2-7
v_call: TRBV23-1
d_call: .
clone_size: many
cdr3_nt: TGCGCCAGGCCTCCTTCCCGGACGGGGGTTTACGAGCAGTACTTC
cdr3_aa: CARPPSRTGVYEQYF

j_call: TRBJ2-7
v_call: TRBV4-1
d_call: TRBD2
clone_size: .
cdr3_nt: TGCGCCAGCAGCCACATATTCAGCGGGAGACCCTACGAGCAGTACTTC
cdr3_aa: CASSHIFSGRPYEQYF

j_call: TRBJ2-2
v_call: TRBV7-2
d_call: TRBD1
clone_size: .
cdr3_nt: TGTGCCAGCAGCTCTCGCGGGTGGGGACAGGGGAGTGGCGGGGAGCTGTTTTTT
cdr3_aa: CASSSRGWGQGSGGELFF

j_call: TRBJ1-5
v_call: TRBV6-6
d_call: .
clone_size: few
cdr3_nt: TGTGCCAGCAGTTACGGGACTAATAGCAATCAGCCCCAGCATTTT
cdr3_aa: CASSYGTNSNQPQHF

j_call: TRBJ1-5
v_call: TRBV18
d_call: TRBD1
clone_size: few
cdr3_nt: TGTGCCAGCTCCCTTGGGACAGCTAATCAGCCCCAGCATTTT
cdr3_aa: CASSLGTANQPQHF

j_call: TRBJ1-2
v_call: TRBV9
d_call: .
clone_size: few
cdr3_nt: TGTGCCAGCAGCGTAAAGGCAGGGGTTGGCTACACCTTC
cdr3_aa: CASSVKAGVGYTF

j_call: TRBJ2-7
v_call: TRBV6-1
d_call: .
clone_size: .
cdr3_nt: TGTGCCAGCCGAGACTACTACGAGCAGTACTTC
cdr3_aa: CASRDYYEQYF

j_call: TRBJ1-2
v_call: TRBV29-1
d_call: TRBD1
clone_size: .
cdr3_nt: TGCAGCGGAGCAGGGGGCTATGGCTACACCTTC
cdr3_aa: CSGAGGYGYTF

j_call: TRBJ2-7
v_call: TRBV15
d_call: .
clone_size: .
cdr3_nt: TGTGCCACCAGCAGAGATACGACTTACGAGCAGTACTTC
cdr3_aa: CATSRDTTYEQYF

j_call: TRBJ2-7
v_call: TRBV20-1
d_call: .
clone_size: .
cdr3_nt: TGCAGTGCTGCGGACGGCTACGAGCAGTACTTC
cdr3_aa: CSAADGYEQYF

j_call: TRBJ2-5
v_call: TRBV18
d_call: TRBD2
clone_size: .
cdr3_nt: TGTGCCAGCTCGTTAGCGGGAGGAGGGGAGACCCAGTACTTC
cdr3_aa: CASSLAGGGETQYF

j_call: TRBJ2-1
v_call: TRBV2
d_call: TRBD1
clone_size: many
cdr3_nt: TGTGCCAGCTCCTGGGAACAGGGGCTCAACAATGAGCAGTTCTTC
cdr3_aa: CASSWEQGLNNEQFF

j_call: TRBJ2-6
v_call: TRBV7-2
d_call: .
clone_size: .
cdr3_nt: TGTGCCAGCAGCTCCGTATCCCGCCACTTGCGGGCCAACGTCCTGACTTTC
cdr3_aa: CASSSVSRHLRANVLTF

j_call: TRBJ1-5
v_call: TRBV6-1
d_call: TRBD1
clone_size: .
cdr3_nt: TGTGCCAGTATGGACAGGTTTTATAGCAATCAGCCCCAGCATTTT
cdr3_aa: CASMDRFYSNQPQHF

j_call: TRBJ1-2
v_call: TRBV29-1
d_call: TRBD1
clone_size: .
cdr3_nt: TGCAGCGTCAACCGGGACAGGGGGAACTATGGCTACACCTTC
cdr3_aa: CSVNRDRGNYGYTF